The 30 T cell receptor beta chains reported below all come from one sample, sequenced in a study of vaccination and CD4 T cells after COVID-19. These receptors lack a known antigen. Cultured CD4+ T-cell DNA underwent Oncomine TCR Beta short-read sequencing. Via MiXCR, TCRdb re-called the PCR reads, giving one row per CDR3 protein. The repertoire consists of over 15,000 distinct CDR3 sequences, with around 46% occurring once and the leading ten covering around 3%. Indicated treatment: approximately nine-day PBMC culture with coronavirus spike peptide pools or control peptides (ViraFEST assay). This sample comprised CD4+ T cells from blood, cultured in vitro, obtained after SARS-CoV-2 vaccination. These receptors were collected from a human donor who had recovered from COVID-19.

The rearrangement links TRBV11-2 to TRBJ1-1; D gene ambiguous. The CDR3 loop spans 15 amino acids. CDR1 is SGHAT and CDR2 is FQNNGV in the germline V gene. Trimming removed 1 base at V and 0 bases at J, with 9 bases between. CDR3 sequence reads: CASSLGATVNTEAFF. In DNA, the CDR3 is TGTGCCAGCAGCTTAGGGGCAACGGTGAACACTGAAGCTTTCTTT.

This chain uses TRBV20-1 with TRBJ1-4; 8 bases map to TRBD1. CDR1 is DFQATT and CDR2 is SNEGSKA in the germline V gene (reference sequence). CDR3 length: 13 residues. V was pared by 5 bases and J by 7 bases, with 6 bases of the junction left unmatched. CDR3 amino acids: CSASDRASEKLFF. The CDR3 nucleotides read TGCAGTGCTTCGGACAGGGCGTCTGAAAAACTGTTTTTT.

The gene calls are TRBV5-6 and TRBJ1-2; D unresolved. There are 17 residues in the CDR3. The V gene's germline CDR1 is SGHDT and CDR2 YYEEEE. Trimming pared 0 bases from V and 7 bases from J, leaving 22 bases between. The CDR3 spells CASSLGTPGGNQAGYTF. In DNA, the CDR3 is TGTGCCAGCAGCTTGGGGACCCCTGGAGGGAACCAGGCTGGCTACACCTTC.

V gene TRBV4-2 combines with J gene TRBJ2-1; 8 nucleotides match TRBD2. Trimming at V came to 0 bases and at J to 7 bases, leaving 8 bases not matched to a gene. Germline V CDR1 and CDR2: LGHNA, YNFKEQ. This CDR3 region has 16 residues. The CDR3 region is CASSQDPGLETNEQFF. Written as DNA, the CDR3 is TGTGCCAGCAGCCAAGATCCGGGACTAGAAACGAATGAGCAGTTCTTC.

V is TRBV27 and J is TRBJ2-7; 16 positions agree with TRBD2. V shed 6 bases, J shed 6 bases, and the junction held 8 bases outside the gene matches. This CDR3 is built from 16 residues. From germline, CDR1 is MNHEY and CDR2 SMNVEV (reference sequence). CDR3 bases: TGTGCCAGCAGGGGACTAGCGGGAGGGCCCGCGGGCGAGCAGTACTTC. This codes for CASRGLAGGPAGEQYF.

V is TRBV6-1 and J is TRBJ1-6, with a weak D call TRBD1 (5 bases). CDR3 size: 12 residues. Germline lookup yields CDR1 MNHNS and CDR2 SASEGT. V was shortened by 3 bases and J by 8 bases, with 5 bases between the two germline ends. CDR3 in DNA: TGTGCCAGCAGTGAGGGGGATTCACCCCTCCACTTT. Translation: CASSEGDSPLHF.

The chain recombines TRBV15 with TRBJ2-1; tentatively, D is TRBD1 (6 bases). Germline assignment: CDR1 LNHNV and CDR2 YYDKDF (reference sequence). V was shortened by 0 bases and J by 7 bases, with 13 bases between the two germline ends. The CDR3 has 15 residues. CDR3 region: CATSREDRSGNEQFF. In DNA form, the CDR3 reads TGTGCCACCAGCAGAGAAGACAGGTCCGGGAATGAGCAGTTCTTC.

The sample holds a few counts of this clonotype. The chain links TRBV20-1 to TRBJ2-5; 10 nucleotides match TRBD2. Germline-derived CDR1 and CDR2 are DFQATT and SNEGSKA (reference sequence). The CDR3 sequence is 15 residues long. The ends lost 5 bases at V and 7 bases at J; junction bases unmatched: 13. The CDR3 bases are TGCAGTGCTGGACAAGCTAGCGGGAGACGGTCGACCCAGTACTTC. It translates to CSAGQASGRRSTQYF.

This clonotype occurred a few times. The V and J genes are TRBV20-1 and TRBJ2-5; TRBD2 agrees at 14 bases. Germline-derived CDR1 and CDR2 are DFQATT and SNEGSKA (reference sequence). The CDR3 is made up of 14 amino acids. Trimming at V came to 6 bases and at J to 5 bases, leaving 5 bases not matched to a gene. This chain's CDR3 is CSATSGRAFETQYF. CDR3 DNA: TGCAGTGCGACTAGCGGGAGGGCCTTCGAGACCCAGTACTTC.

This clonotype appeared a few times. J is TRBJ1-2 and V is TRBV19, with D unclear. The V end lost 3 bases, the J end lost 9 bases, and 14 bases lay between the germline ends. CDR3 size: 13 residues. Germline loops: CDR1 LNHDA, CDR2 SQIVND (reference sequence). CDR3: CASSIREPTRYTF. The CDR3 DNA follows: TGTGCCAGTAGTATCCGTGAACCGACGCGCTACACCTTC.

V usage is TRBV7-2 and J usage is TRBJ2-2; D gene uncertain. The CDR3 sequence is 16 residues long. Germline CDR1 SGHTA, CDR2 FQGNSA. With 1 base removed from V and 2 bases from J, the gap between germline ends came to 11 bases. CDR3 nucleotide sequence: TGTGCCAGCAGCTTAGTCGCAGTGATCAACACCGGGGAGCTGTTTTTT. This gives the protein CASSLVAVINTGELFF.

The V call is TRBV7-2, the J call TRBJ2-7, with 7 bases aligning to TRBD1. CDR1 and CDR2 from the germline V gene are SGHTA and FQGNSA. This CDR3 has 12 residues. V gave up 8 bases and J gave up 4 bases; unmatched junction bases: 5. The CDR3 nucleotides are TGTGCCAGCCGGGGCAGGGGGTACGAGCAGTACTTC. Translation: CASRGRGYEQYF.

This clonotype came up a few times. The chain couples TRBV20-1 to TRBJ1-2, with D tentatively TRBD1 (6 bases). The CDR3 is made up of 18 amino acids. The germline CDR1 and CDR2 sequences are DFQATT and SNEGSKA (reference sequence). V was shortened by 0 bases and J by 5 bases, with 25 bases between the two germline ends. The CDR3 region is CSARDRRITVGARYGYTF. The CDR3 nucleotides are TGCAGTGCTAGAGATCGCAGGATCACCGTGGGGGCTCGGTATGGCTACACCTTC.

The rearrangement uses TRBV28 and TRBJ1-6; the D gene is possibly TRBD1 (5 bases). Trimming pared 6 bases from V and 5 bases from J, leaving 20 bases between. CDR1 MDHEN and CDR2 SYDVKM come from the germline V gene. This CDR3 spans 17 amino acids. Here the CDR3 reads CASSLDDRDAHNSPLHF. DNA of the CDR3: TGTGCCAGCAGCCTAGATGACCGGGACGCTCATAATTCACCCCTCCACTTT.

J is TRBJ1-2 and V is TRBV15; D is unresolved. Germline CDR1 is LNHNV and CDR2 is YYDKDF (reference sequence). V lost 0 bases and J 7 bases, leaving 9 bases between the germline ends. The length of the CDR3 is 13 residues. This CDR3 reads CATSRDPGSGYTF. CDR3 in DNA: TGTGCCACCAGCAGAGATCCCGGGTCTGGCTACACCTTC.

With respect to this clonotype: At one end, the junction sequence differs from germline, possibly due to a read error. The genes are TRBV15 and TRBJ1-1, with D possibly TRBD1 on 6 matching bases. The germline gives CDR1 LNHNV, CDR2 YYDKDF (reference sequence). This CDR3 contains 18 residues. CDR3 amino acids: CVTSGETSGHTANTEAFF. In nucleotides, the CDR3 is TGTGTCACCAGCGGCGAGACCTCGGGACACACCGCTAACACTGAAGCTTTCTTT.

V gene TRBV20-1 combines with J gene TRBJ1-1; 9 bases map to TRBD1. The CDR3 has 13 amino acids. Losses at the gene ends were 5 bases for V and 3 bases for J; bases not matched to a gene: 4. Germline V lookup: CDR1 DFQATT, CDR2 SNEGSKA (reference sequence). CDR3 DNA sequence: TGCAGTGCTCCTGGGACAGGGCACACTGAAGCTTTCTTT. Protein product: CSAPGTGHTEAFF.

This rearrangement joins TRBV6-5 to TRBJ1-6, with 7 bases fitting TRBD1. Germline loops: CDR1 MNHEY, CDR2 SVGAGI. The V and J ends lost 6 bases and 8 bases, in that order; junction bases with no gene match: 7. The CDR3 covers 14 residues. CDR3 nucleotide sequence: TGTGCCAGCAGGTACAGGGGCGGCGATTCACCCCTCCACTTT. Encoded protein: CASRYRGGDSPLHF.

Points on this clonotype: At one end the junction does not follow the germline gene, possibly because of a read error. The V and J genes are TRBV5-6 and TRBJ2-3, with 8 bases aligning to TRBD2. Germline loops: CDR1 SGHDT, CDR2 YYEEEE. The CDR3 is 15 amino acids. The CDR3 loop reads CASSAGRGGGITQYF. The CDR3 DNA sequence: TGCGCCAGCAGCGCCGGGAGGGGCGGCGGGATTACGCAGTATTTT. Complete variable domain (other parts from reference TRBV5-6 and TRBJ2-3): DAGVTQSPTHLIKTRGQQVTLRCSPKSGHDTVSWYQQALGQGPQFIFQYYEEEERQRGNFPDRFSGHQFPNYSSELNVNALLLGDSALYLCASSAGRGGGITQYFGPGTRLTVL.

This chain uses TRBV6-2 or TRBV6-3 with TRBJ2-5; TRBD2 matches at 8 bases. The CDR3 is 18 amino acids. The germline gives CDR1 MNHEY, CDR2 SVGEGT. V lost 6 bases, J lost 0 bases, and 15 bases stayed unmatched. As DNA, the CDR3 is TGTGCCAGCAGGGACCGAAATTTAGCGGGACCGTACCAAGAGACCCAGTACTTC. Protein product: CASRDRNLAGPYQETQYF.

The chain carries TRBV20-1 and TRBJ1-1, with D hard to call. This CDR3 region has 12 residues. Trimming removed 3 bases at V and 4 bases at J, with 9 bases between. Germline V CDR1 and CDR2: DFQATT, SNEGSKA (reference sequence). The DNA of the CDR3 is TGCAGTGCTAGGGGAAGGTCCACTGAAGCTTTCTTT. It codes for CSARGRSTEAFF.

This clonotype has just one count. This chain connects TRBV27 to TRBJ2-1, with D tentatively TRBD1 or TRBD2 (5 bases each). CDR1 and CDR2 (germline): MNHEY, SMNVEV (reference sequence). The germline V and J ends were trimmed by 6 bases and 5 bases, with 23 bases remaining between them. The CDR3 has 17 residues. The CDR3 coding sequence is TGTGCCAGCAGCTCTTTTATCCTGGGGGACCAGAACAATGAGCAGTTCTTC. Translating it yields CASSSFILGDQNNEQFF.

The chain combines TRBV11-1 with TRBJ1-1; no firm D call. Germline V gene lookup returns CDR1 SGHAT and CDR2 FQDESV (reference sequence). The V end lost 8 bases, the J end lost 1 base, and 14 bases lay between the germline ends. The CDR3 covers 14 residues. The CDR3, as DNA: TGTGCCAGCGTTCAGACCCGGCAGAACACTGAAGCTTTCTTT. It specifies CASVQTRQNTEAFF. Drawing the rest from reference TRBV11-1 and TRBJ1-1, the complete variable domain is EAEVAQSPRYKITEKSQAVAFWCDPISGHATLYWYRQILGQGPELLVQFQDESVVDDSQLPKDRFSAERLKGVDSTLKIQPAELGDSAMYLCASVQTRQNTEAFFGQGTRLTVV.

A few counts support this clonotype. The J gene is TRBJ2-5, the V gene TRBV15; 14 positions agree with TRBD2. Germline V gene data show CDR1 as LNHNV and CDR2 as YYDKDF (reference sequence). The CDR3 is 18 residues long. V lost 0 bases, J lost 5 bases, and 8 bases stayed unmatched. The CDR3 loop reads CATSRDPGLAGVWETQYF. The DNA of the CDR3 is TGTGCCACCAGCAGAGATCCGGGACTAGCGGGGGTTTGGGAGACCCAGTACTTC.

The chain recombines TRBV7-8 with TRBJ2-2; 9 bases are shared with TRBD2. Per the germline V gene, CDR1 is SGHVS and CDR2 is FQNEAQ. V was clipped by 5 bases and J by 6 bases; unmatched bases: 4. The CDR3 has 14 amino acids. CDR3 in amino acids: CASSPIAGAGELFF. Written as DNA, the CDR3 is TGTGCCAGCAGCCCCATAGCGGGAGCCGGGGAGCTGTTTTTT.

The chain couples TRBV19 to TRBJ1-4, with no clear D. Per germline, CDR1 LNHDA and CDR2 SQIVND (reference sequence). This CDR3 has 16 amino acids. V lost 2 bases and J lost 2, with 12 bases in between. The chain's CDR3 is CASSIRAPVTNEKLFF. The CDR3 coding sequence is TGTGCCAGTAGTATACGTGCTCCGGTGACTAATGAAAAACTGTTTTTT. The entire variable domain, with the rest obtained from reference TRBV19 and TRBJ1-4, is as follows: DGGITQSPKYLFRKEGQNVTLSCEQNLNHDAMYWYRQDPGQGLRLIYYSQIVNDFQKGDIAEGYSVSREKKESFPLTVTSAQKNPTAFYLCASSIRAPVTNEKLFFGSGTQLSVL.

This clonotype has only one observation. The V and J genes are TRBV28 and TRBJ1-5; tentatively, D is TRBD1 (6 bases). The CDR3 is 17 amino acids. CDR1 is MDHEN and CDR2 is SYDVKM in the germline V gene. Between the trimmed V and J ends, which lost 6 bases and 9 bases, there was a span of 27 bases. The CDR3 loop is CASRGKGGTRDEMPQHF. In nucleotides, the CDR3 is TGTGCCAGCAGAGGGAAGGGGGGTACACGCGACGAGATGCCCCAGCATTTT.

This rearrangement joins TRBV20-1 to TRBJ2-5, with a possible D match to TRBD1 (5 bases). The CDR3 length is 15 residues. Trimming removed 5 bases at V and 5 bases at J, with 21 bases between. Looked up from germline, CDR1 is DFQATT and CDR2 is SNEGSKA (reference sequence). The CDR3 DNA is TGCAGTGCTCCTCCTACCCGGGCAGGGATTGAGACCCAGTACTTC. Its translation: CSAPPTRAGIETQYF.

In this sample, this clonotype turned up a few times. Here the CDR3 reads CASGGSSNQPQHF. The CDR3 DNA reads TGTGCCAGCGGGGGGTCAAGCAATCAGCCCCAGCATTTT. V is TRBV6-1 and J is TRBJ1-5, with D tentatively TRBD1 (5 bases). V was shortened by 8 bases and J by 1 base, with 9 bases between the two germline ends. Germline lookup yields CDR1 MNHNS and CDR2 SASEGT. The CDR3 length is 13 residues.

The V gene is TRBV7-2, the J gene TRBJ2-5; 8 nucleotides align to TRBD2. J gave up 6 bases and V 4 bases, and 16 bases lay outside the gene matches. This CDR3 is 17 amino acids long. Germline CDR1 reads SGHTA; CDR2 reads FQGNSA. CDR3 sequence (DNA): TGTGCCAGCAGCTCGACCCCCTTTAACAGCGGGAGTCAGACCCAGTACTTC. Its translation is CASSSTPFNSGSQTQYF.